This T cell receptor (beta chain) was identified in a study of T cells in localized non-small cell lung cancer. Produced via immunoSEQ multiplex PCR; TCRdb's table is partial and in-frame only. The table includes under 20,000 clones, 91% detected once. Notes on the study in general: It was uninvolved adjacent lung that showed the highest T cell clonality, exceeding tumor. Adjacent lung tissue had a median 57 of the top 100 clones found in the tumor.

Details on this clone: Antigen: not known.

This CDR3 comprises 11 residues. Germline V gene data show CDR1 as MNHNS and CDR2 as SASEGT. The germline V and J ends were trimmed by 10 bases and 1 base, with 7 bases remaining between them. This sequence joins TRBV6-1 and TRBJ1-1; D gene unclear. The sequencing used peripheral blood, collected before any cancer treatment. The receptor was derived from a woman aged 35 to 70 with stage I lung adenocarcinoma. CDR3 DNA: TGTGCCATCGGGAAGAACACTGAAGCTTTCTTT. It yields the protein CAIGKNTEAFF.